The next 16 T cell receptor beta chains were all read from a single sample in a study of HIV-infected children after antiretroviral therapy interruption. A 3' RACE protocol on RNA, with unique molecular identifiers, produced the TCR library. TCRdb ran MiXCR on the 3' RACE reads and lists one entry per CDR3 protein. This table has around 50,000 distinct CDR3 sequences, around 4.5% appearing once. Treatment: PENTA 11 planned treatment interruption arm or continuous ART arm. Specimen: CD45RA+ CD4+ T cells from PBMCs, pooled from several time points, collected from a donor given antiretroviral therapy, either interrupted or continuous. Sample subset: naive CD4+ CD45RA+ CD45RO- T cells. The origin of the receptors is a pool of human donors with HIV.

The rearrangement links TRBV2 to TRBJ2-1; no definite D call. Germline CDR1 reads SNHLY; CDR2 reads FYNNEI. The CDR3 has 15 amino acids. V dropped 1 base and J dropped 0 bases, with 7 bases sitting between them. DNA for the CDR3: TGTGCCAGCAGTGAAGGCAGGAGCTCCTACAATGAGCAGTTCTTC. Protein product: CASSEGRSSYNEQFF.

This clonotype showed up just a few times. V usage is TRBV11-2 and J usage is TRBJ2-6; D call uncertain. The V gene lost 5 bases and the J gene lost 0 bases, with 2 bases spanning the gap. The CDR3 covers 13 residues. Germline values: CDR1 SGHAT, CDR2 FQNNGV. The DNA of the CDR3 is TGTGCCAGCAGCAACTCTGGGGCCAACGTCCTGACTTTC. It is translated as CASSNSGANVLTF.

This clonotype was recorded many times. This chain uses TRBV11-2 with TRBJ2-3, with TRBD2 as a possible D gene (6 bases). This CDR3 comprises 15 residues. V lost 6 bases to trimming and J lost 0 bases, with 13 bases between them. CDR1 is SGHAT, CDR2 FQNNGV, per germline. Here the CDR3 DNA reads TGTGCCAGCAGTTCGATACGGGGGAGCACAGATACGCAGTATTTT. This codes for CASSSIRGSTDTQYF.

This clonotype occurred many times. This rearrangement joins TRBV6-1 to TRBJ2-7; 8 bases fit TRBD1. CDR1 and CDR2 (germline): MNHNS, SASEGT. V lost 6 bases and J lost 5; bases outside the gene matches: 9. CDR3 length: 14 amino acids. This CDR3 reads CASSVGQGIHEQYF. The DNA for the CDR3 is TGTGCCAGCAGCGTCGGACAGGGCATCCACGAGCAGTACTTC.

This clonotype has a count of ten or more. V gene TRBV6-1 combines with J gene TRBJ2-7, with D possibly being TRBD2 (5 bases). Germline V gene data show CDR1 as MNHNS and CDR2 as SASEGT. The ends were cut back, 2 bases at V and 2 bases at J, with 7 bases in the middle. CDR3 size: 13 residues. The CDR3 coding sequence is TGTGCCAGCAGTGAATCGGGGACCTACGAGCAGTACTTC. Translating it yields CASSESGTYEQYF.

Ten or more counts support this clonotype. The chain employs TRBV2 and TRBJ1-6, with a weak D call TRBD1 (6 bases). This CDR3 comprises 14 residues. Germline values: CDR1 SNHLY, CDR2 FYNNEI. V was clipped by 7 bases and J by 5 bases, with 12 bases between them. CDR3 region: CASKGGIHNSPLHF. The CDR3 DNA reads TGTGCCAGCAAGGGGGGTATTCATAATTCACCCCTCCACTTT.

This clonotype was counted at least ten times. J is TRBJ2-3 and V is TRBV7-6; the D call may be TRBD1 or TRBD2 (5 bases each). Trimming shortened V by 4 bases and J by 7 bases, and 18 bases separated the two germline ends. This CDR3 is built from 15 residues. CDR1 is SGHVS and CDR2 is FNYEAQ in the germline V gene. This CDR3 is CASSSQDAGTNTQYF. The CDR3 DNA sequence: TGTGCCAGCAGCTCCCAGGATGCAGGGACGAATACGCAGTATTTT.

This clonotype has more than one count but fewer than ten. The chain is built from TRBV20-1 and TRBJ1-2; 8 nucleotides line up with TRBD1. The CDR3 spans 13 residues. Germline CDR1 reads DFQATT; CDR2 reads SNEGSKA (reference sequence). After removal of 0 bases from V and 7 bases from J, the junction contained 4 bases not matched to a gene. The CDR3 nucleotides read TGCAGTGCTAGAGAAAGGACAGGGTCTGGCTACACCTTC. The encoded protein is CSARERTGSGYTF.

This clonotype was detected ten times or more. The rearrangement joins TRBV6-6 to TRBJ2-7; D not resolved. Germline V lookup: CDR1 MNHNY, CDR2 SVGAGI (reference sequence). Trimming removed 2 bases at V and 5 bases at J, with 13 bases between. The CDR3 sequence is 14 residues long. The CDR3 here is CASSYGQTAHEQYF. In DNA form, the CDR3 reads TGTGCCAGCAGTTACGGGCAGACCGCACACGAGCAGTACTTC.

This clonotype has at least ten counts. The chain links TRBV3-1 to TRBJ2-1, with no clear D. The germline V gene has CDR1 LGHDT and CDR2 YNNKEL (reference sequence). The CDR3 is made up of 15 amino acids. V lost 5 bases and J lost 0, with 11 bases in between. The CDR3 reads CASSLSITSYNEQFF. Here the CDR3 DNA reads TGTGCCAGCAGCTTATCCATAACCTCCTACAATGAGCAGTTCTTC.

In its sample, this clonotype was seen many times. The chain recombines TRBV12-3 or TRBV12-4 with TRBJ1-1; weak D call: TRBD1 (6 bases). V lost 0 bases and J lost 5, with 7 bases in between. CDR3 length: 13 residues. The CDR3 loop reads CASSLAGATEAFF. CDR3 sequence (DNA): TGTGCCAGCAGTTTAGCGGGGGCAACTGAAGCTTTCTTT.

This clonotype was counted at least ten times. The rearrangement uses TRBV3-1 and TRBJ1-1; D possibly corresponds to TRBD1 (5 bases). The CDR3 is made up of 13 amino acids. CDR1 is LGHDT, CDR2 YNNKEL, per germline (reference sequence). The V end lost 4 bases, the J end lost 6 bases, and 12 bases lay between the germline ends. The CDR3 here is CASSPRDRAEAFF. DNA of the CDR3: TGTGCCAGCAGCCCTCGGGACCGCGCTGAAGCTTTCTTT. The full variable domain, its missing parts supplied by reference TRBV3-1 and TRBJ1-1, is DTAVSQTPKYLVTQMGNDKSIKCEQNLGHDTMYWYKQDSKKFLKIMFSYNNKELIINETVPNRFSPKSPDKAHLNLHINSLELGDSAVYFCASSPRDRAEAFFGQGTRLTVV.

This clonotype was observed many times. The rearrangement uses TRBV15 and TRBJ2-7, with D unclear. The CDR3 runs 13 residues. Deletions cut 1 base from V and 7 bases from J, with 11 bases between. Germline CDR1 and CDR2: LNHNV and YYDKDF (reference sequence). CDR3 loop: CATSRGASEEQYF. CDR3 sequence (DNA): TGTGCCACCAGCAGAGGGGCATCTGAAGAGCAGTACTTC.

The chain joins TRBV19 to TRBJ1-2, with a possible D match to TRBD1 (6 bases). From germline, CDR1 is LNHDA and CDR2 SQIVND (reference sequence). With 11 bases removed from V and 7 bases from J, the gap between germline ends came to 17 bases. The CDR3 contains 12 residues. CDR3 in DNA: TGTGCCTGTGCCGAGGCGGGGGCTGGCTACACCTTC. The encoded protein is CACAEAGAGYTF.

The V gene is TRBV12-3 or TRBV12-4, the J gene TRBJ2-3; D remains ambiguous. The CDR3 spans 12 residues. The V and J ends lost 6 bases and 4 bases respectively, with 8 bases between them. CDR3 region: CASRAEADTQYF. In DNA, the CDR3 is TGTGCCAGCAGGGCCGAGGCAGATACGCAGTATTTT.

This clonotype was counted at least ten times. The genes are TRBV5-1 and TRBJ2-3, with 13 bases aligning to TRBD2. Germline V gene data show CDR1 as SGHRS and CDR2 as YFSETQ. This CDR3 spans 16 amino acids. The ends lost 3 bases at V and 2 bases at J; junction bases unmatched: 3. As DNA, the CDR3 is TGCGCCAGCAGCTCCGGGACTAGCGGGGTCACAGATACGCAGTATTTT. It specifies CASSSGTSGVTDTQYF.